The rows below give T cell receptor beta chains drawn from one sample of a study of cytomegalovirus exposure and HLA in healthy donors. The method was immunoSEQ multiplex PCR; TCRdb's version includes in-frame clones alone and lacks a portion of them. The data hold under 200,000 clones, with around 80% observed a single time. The material sequenced was PBMCs. The origin of the receptors is a female donor in good health and CMV-seronegative. Both conserved end residues are part of each CDR3. Fields, in order: V gene, CDR3 length, CDR3 protein.

TRBV28,14,CASSLLGGPGEQYF
TRBV29-1,14,CSVERREGSYEQYF
TRBV6-6,12,CASRGGGETQYF
TRBV12-5,14,CASGYDRTGNTIYF
TRBV15,14,CATGRDRYNSPLHF
TRBV30,14,CAWSAGGSSYEQYF
TRBV9,15,CASSKSGTGAYEQYF
TRBV2,14,CATGRQGQGFEQYF
TRBV5-6,17,CASSLATGRVTNEKLFF
TRBV25-1,10,CASRAVEAFF
TRBV19,14,CASSIVTGIKGYTF
TRBV7-2,14,CASRGQGMNTEAFF
TRBV7-9,14,CASSVRQGGETQYF